Below are 13 T cell receptor beta chains sequenced from a single sample in a study of T cells in localized non-small cell lung cancer. Profiled with immunoSEQ multiplex PCR; TCRdb holds only in-frame clones, not every one. The table shows tens of thousands of clones, with more than 75% occurring only once. This specimen consisted of peripheral blood, obtained before any cancer treatment. The receptors derive from a female donor of 60 years or more with stage I lung adenocarcinoma.

By frequency in the sample, this clone is medium-sized (0.01 to 0.1%). J is TRBJ2-6 and V is TRBV7-3; D call uncertain. From germline, CDR1 is SGHTA and CDR2 FQGTGA. Trimming removed 4 bases from V and 0 bases from J, with 10 bases in between. The CDR3 sequence is 16 residues long. The CDR3 DNA reads TGTGCCAGCAGCTCACGAACTGGCTCTGGGGCCAACGTCCTGACTTTC. It encodes CASSSRTGSGANVLTF.

This chain connects TRBV19 to TRBJ2-2; D is ambiguous. The CDR3 sequence is 14 residues long. V was clipped by 6 bases and J by 1 base, with 9 bases between them. The germline CDR1 and CDR2 sequences are LNHDA and SQIVND (reference sequence). In DNA, the CDR3 is TGTGCCAGTAGAGACGAGTTGAACACCGGGGAGCTGTTTTTT. Protein product: CASRDELNTGELFF.

The chain couples TRBV7-6 to TRBJ2-2; D is perhaps TRBD1 or TRBD2 (6 bases each). The CDR3 is made up of 16 amino acids. With 5 bases removed from V and 5 bases from J, the gap between germline ends came to 18 bases. The germline gives CDR1 SGHVS, CDR2 FNYEAQ. The CDR3 DNA reads TGTGCCAGCAGCAATCTGGGGGGCGGTGAGACCGGGGAGCTGTTTTTT. Translated, it gives CASSNLGGGETGELFF.

The chain has TRBV5-1 and TRBJ2-1, with D possibly matching TRBD1 (6 bases). Germline CDR1 SGHRS, CDR2 YFSETQ. Trimming took 0 bases from V and 7 from J, leaving 8 bases between them. The CDR3 has 13 amino acids. CDR3 protein: CASSLETGNEQFF. The DNA of the CDR3 is TGCGCCAGCAGCTTGGAAACAGGGAATGAGCAGTTCTTC.

The CDR3 is CASSLRGTGGQPQHF. CDR3 DNA sequence: TGTGCCAGCAGCTTGCGAGGGACTGGAGGGCAGCCCCAGCATTTT. The chain carries TRBV5-6 and TRBJ1-5; D possibly corresponds to TRBD1 (5 bases). V was cut by 1 base and J by 7 bases, with 15 bases left in between. This CDR3 region has 15 residues. Germline V gene data show CDR1 as SGHDT and CDR2 as YYEEEE.

This clone was counted once. V and J are TRBV7-3 and TRBJ1-1; unclear D gene. CDR1 and CDR2 (germline): SGHTA, FQGTGA. V was cut by 5 bases and J by 2 bases, with 9 bases left in between. This CDR3 region has 13 residues. CDR3 sequence: CASSPGTNTEAFF. The CDR3 DNA is TGTGCCAGCAGCCCAGGAACTAACACTGAAGCTTTCTTT.

The chain recombines TRBV6-4 with TRBJ2-1; 8 positions match TRBD2. V was clipped by 6 bases and J by 12 bases; unmatched bases: 16. In germline, CDR1 is MRHNA, CDR2 SNTAGT. The CDR3 is 15 residues long. The CDR3 region is CASRREASGSAGQFF. CDR3 in DNA: TGTGCCAGCAGGCGGGAAGCTAGCGGGTCGGCAGGGCAGTTCTTC.

The chain uses TRBV29-1 and TRBJ1-2, with D tentatively TRBD1 (5 bases). CDR3 length equals 13 residues. Deletions cut 2 bases from V and 4 bases from J, with 11 bases between. Germline lookup yields CDR1 SQVTM and CDR2 ANQGSEA. CDR3 protein: CSVEINGGYGYTF. In nucleotides, the CDR3 is TGCAGCGTTGAAATCAATGGGGGCTATGGCTACACCTTC.

This clone rates as medium-sized (0.01 to 0.1%). Other DNA sequences from this sample encode an identical CDR3 as well. This chain uses TRBV27 with TRBJ2-2; D possibly corresponds to TRBD1 (5 bases). V was shortened by 11 bases and J by 3 bases, with 10 bases between the two germline ends. The CDR3 length is 12 residues. Germline CDR1 is MNHEY and CDR2 is SMNVEV (reference sequence). Written as DNA, the CDR3 is TGTGCCGCGCAGGGCTACACCGGGGAGCTGTTTTTT. Translating it yields CAAQGYTGELFF.

V is TRBV7-6 and J is TRBJ2-7, with D possibly matching TRBD1 (5 bases). Germline-derived CDR1 and CDR2 are SGHVS and FNYEAQ. CDR3 size: 14 residues. Trimming shortened V by 1 base and J by 5 bases, and 12 bases separated the two germline ends. This CDR3 reads CASSLEGRKDEQYF. The CDR3, as DNA: TGTGCCAGCAGCTTAGAGGGGCGCAAGGACGAGCAGTACTTC.

This clone is labeled medium-sized (0.01 to 0.1%). The rearrangement uses TRBV5-5 and TRBJ2-7; 12 nucleotides agree with TRBD2. V lost 0 bases, J lost 3 bases, and 1 base stayed unmatched. The CDR3 consists of 15 residues. Germline values: CDR1 SGHKS, CDR2 YYEKEE (reference sequence). The CDR3 DNA reads as TGTGCCAGCAGCTTGGGGACTAGCGGGATCTACGAGCAGTACTTC. Residues: CASSLGTSGIYEQYF.

The chain employs TRBV28 and TRBJ1-1; weak D call: TRBD1 (5 bases). The V end was cut by 8 bases, the J end by 8 bases, with 9 bases between. Germline V gene sequence: CDR1 MDHEN, CDR2 SYDVKM. The CDR3 runs to 10 residues. CDR3 loop: CASRRGEAFF. CDR3 DNA sequence: TGTGCCAGCCGTAGGGGCGAAGCTTTCTTT.

The gene calls are TRBV11-3 and TRBJ2-3, with D tentatively TRBD2 (5 bases). The CDR3 runs 16 residues. Trimming took 3 bases from V and 1 from J, leaving 14 bases between them. CDR1 is SGHNT and CDR2 is YENEEA in the germline V gene. The CDR3 region has the DNA TGTGCCAGCAGCTTTGGTGGGTCGAGGGGCACAGATACGCAGTATTTT. This encodes CASSFGGSRGTDTQYF.